The rows below give T cell receptor beta chains drawn from one sample of a study of cytomegalovirus exposure and HLA in healthy donors. Using immunoSEQ multiplex PCR, the repertoire was profiled, and TCRdb retains in-frame clones only, with some absent. The table lists over 100,000 clones. What was sequenced was PBMCs. The receptor set was obtained from a young man in good health and CMV-seronegative. The CDR3 runs from the conserved cysteine through the conserved F or W. A D gene is named only where the DNA matches it firmly.

len,j_gene,v_gene,d_gene,CDR3aa
13,TRBJ1-6,TRBV9,TRBD1,CASSAGQGSPLHF
15,TRBJ1-5,TRBV9,TRBD1,CASSETDRGNQPQHF
14,-,TRBV5-1,TRBD1,CASSPDRVPYEQYF
13,TRBJ2-7,TRBV2,TRBD1,CATKQGSYYEQYF
16,TRBJ1-2,TRBV4-1,-,CASSQDGSGNLYGYTF
14,TRBJ1-2,TRBV4-3,-,CASSQDTRGYGYTF
15,TRBJ2-3,TRBV11-2,-,CASSARSSGTDTQYF
13,TRBJ2-3,TRBV5-4,-,CASSLQGSYTQYF
14,TRBJ2-3,TRBV7-3,-,CASSYSFSTDTQYF
18,TRBJ2-6,TRBV5-1,TRBD1,CASSSTRQGLSGANVLTF
19,TRBJ1-4,TRBV15,TRBD1,CATSRGLVGTATGNEKLFF
14,TRBJ1-5,TRBV30,TRBD1,CAWSAGTGAQPQHF
16,TRBJ2-7,TRBV18,TRBD1,CASSPGLQGDYDEQYF
15,TRBJ1-2,TRBV5-6,TRBD1,CASSPGTATNYGYTF
16,TRBJ2-6,TRBV6-1,-,CASSATVSSGANVLTF
14,TRBJ2-1,TRBV30,TRBD2,CAWGISGGAPEQFF
17,TRBJ1-2,TRBV9,TRBD1,CASSVEPSNRGGYGYTF
17,TRBJ1-5,TRBV27,-,CASSFARVTKPNQPQHF
12,TRBJ2-5,TRBV7-9,-,CASSFAEETQYF
13,TRBJ2-4,TRBV13,-,CASSLGTENIQYF
16,TRBJ1-6,TRBV5-4,-,CASRRVTGGYNSPLHF
13,TRBJ2-5,TRBV30,TRBD2,CAWSSGGGETQYF
18,TRBJ2-5,TRBV9,TRBD1,CASSVSTGTGFHQETQYF
15,TRBJ2-1,TRBV9,TRBD2,CASSAAGGPNNEQFF
15,TRBJ2-7,TRBV5-1,TRBD1,CASSLEGQGAYEQYF
14,TRBJ1-6,TRBV9,TRBD1,CASSGTGGFSPLHF
11,TRBJ1-2,TRBV30,-,CARGGGYGYTF
13,TRBJ2-1,TRBV25-1,-,CASSEEVGAWQFF
15,TRBJ1-2,TRBV2,-,CASSDTRPINYGYTF
18,TRBJ2-5,TRBV5-6,TRBD2,CASSWGPQRAGDQETQYF
15,TRBJ1-2,TRBV5-1,-,CASSLGDTTYYGYTF
16,TRBJ2-5,TRBV15,-,CATSRQVQDLQETQYF
13,TRBJ2-1,TRBV9,-,CASSHTSFNEQFF
16,TRBJ1-2,TRBV5-4,TRBD1,CASSTVPGGGSYGYTF
21,TRBJ1-2,TRBV29-1,TRBD1,CSVEVALSIRDREFTNYGYTF
13,TRBJ1-5,TRBV6-6,TRBD1,CASMETGAFPQHF
14,TRBJ2-7,TRBV29-1,TRBD2,CSVAGRGASYEQYF
14,TRBJ1-4,TRBV7-9,-,CASSSWTQNEKLFF
13,TRBJ2-7,TRBV7-6,-,CASSLASSYEQYF
14,TRBJ2-1,TRBV7-2,-,CASSGRGSYNEQFF
14,TRBJ2-7,TRBV9,-,CASSQSGLRNEQYF
15,TRBJ2-3,TRBV6-5,TRBD2,CASSYSAGNTDTQYF
14,TRBJ2-7,TRBV7-9,TRBD1,CASSPGQGEYEQYF
16,TRBJ2-7,TRBV18,TRBD2,CASSSMTPGGSYEQYF
12,TRBJ2-7,TRBV10-3,TRBD2,CAISEPTSGFLF
16,-,TRBV6-7,TRBD2,CASSGTVTSVTYEQYF
13,TRBJ1-1,TRBV10-3,-,CAIQGLNTREAFF
12,TRBJ1-4,TRBV28,-,CASSLFYEKLFF
16,TRBJ2-3,TRBV27,-,CASSWRALGGTDTQYF
14,TRBJ1-5,TRBV13,-,CASSLAGGSQPQHF
14,TRBJ2-2,TRBV14,TRBD1,CASSQITGAGELFF
13,TRBJ1-1,TRBV9,-,CASSAMGGTEAFF
17,TRBJ2-3,TRBV15,TRBD1,CATSRGTGTGRTDTQYF
12,TRBJ1-5,TRBV5-8,TRBD1,CASDRGVQPQHF
15,TRBJ2-3,TRBV27,-,CASSLKARYSDTQYF